The 32 T cell receptor beta chains below all came from one sample that was sequenced in a study of blood T cell repertoires in COVID-19. Assay: immunoSEQ multiplex PCR; the TCRdb copy retains only in-frame clones and omits some. The sample lists 30,000 or so clones; roughly 87% were seen once. Source material: peripheral blood. These receptor sequences come from a man aged 55 to 70 with COVID-19, enrolled during active disease.

The chain is built from TRBV29-1 and TRBJ2-3; D possibly corresponds to TRBD2 (6 bases). Germline CDR1 SQVTM, CDR2 ANQGSEA. Trimming removed 0 bases at V and 6 bases at J, with 25 bases between. The CDR3 runs 18 residues. CDR3 protein: CSVEDRGRRDSGWDTQYF. The CDR3 DNA sequence: TGCAGCGTTGAAGATCGGGGCCGACGGGACTCCGGGTGGGATACGCAGTATTTT.

The chain joins TRBV4-2 to TRBJ2-3; 8 bases map to TRBD2. V lost 3 bases and J lost 6; bases outside the gene matches: 8. CDR3 length equals 15 residues. The germline CDR1 and CDR2 sequences are LGHNA and YNFKEQ. CDR3 sequence: CASSQSSGRGDTQYF. Here the CDR3 DNA reads TGTGCCAGCAGCCAGTCCAGCGGGAGAGGCGATACGCAGTATTTT.

The V gene is TRBV4-2, the J gene TRBJ2-3, with D perhaps matching TRBD2 (5 bases). The V end lost 0 bases, the J end lost 4 bases, and 17 bases lay between the germline ends. This CDR3 contains 17 residues. The germline V gene has CDR1 LGHNA and CDR2 YNFKEQ. CDR3: CASSQELVSAGADTQYF. CDR3 bases: TGTGCCAGCAGCCAAGAGTTGGTGAGCGCGGGCGCAGATACGCAGTATTTT.

The chain recombines TRBV5-4 with TRBJ2-7; 10 nucleotides line up with TRBD2. Unmatched junction bases numbered 5, after V lost 4 bases and J lost 4 bases. The CDR3 is 14 residues long. Germline loops: CDR1 SGHNT, CDR2 YYREEE (reference sequence). Here the CDR3 DNA reads TGTGCCAGCAGCGCAGCGGGAGGGGATTACGAGCAGTACTTC. Amino acid sequence: CASSAAGGDYEQYF.

The rearrangement links TRBV20-1 to TRBJ2-1, with unresolved D. Trimming stripped 6 bases from V and 6 bases from J, with 9 bases between. Germline CDR1 is DFQATT and CDR2 is SNEGSKA (reference sequence). The CDR3 loop spans 11 amino acids. Written as DNA, the CDR3 is TGCAGTGCCCTCCTCGGCAATGAGCAGTTCTTC. The encoded protein is CSALLGNEQFF.

In regard to this clone: This same CDR3 is encoded by further DNA sequences in the sample. V is TRBV5-1 and J is TRBJ2-2; D possibly corresponds to TRBD1 (6 bases). The germline gives CDR1 SGHRS, CDR2 YFSETQ. This CDR3 comprises 15 residues. V was clipped by 1 base and J by 1 base, with 8 bases between them. The DNA for the CDR3 is TGCGCCAGCAGCTTGAGGGGACAGAACACCGGGGAGCTGTTTTTT. Translating gives CASSLRGQNTGELFF.

This chain links TRBV27 with TRBJ2-5; 8 bases match TRBD1. The germline gives CDR1 MNHEY, CDR2 SMNVEV (reference sequence). The CDR3 extends over 15 amino acids. After removal of 2 bases from V and 1 base from J, the junction contained 3 bases not matched to a gene. CDR3 nucleotides: TGTGCCAGCAGTTTACGACAGGGGTCCCAAGAGACCCAGTACTTC. This gives the protein CASSLRQGSQETQYF.

The chain is built from TRBV19 and TRBJ1-5; D may be TRBD1 (5 bases). Trimming took off 3 bases at V and 4 bases at J, with 25 bases between the two ends. Germline CDR1 LNHDA, CDR2 SQIVND (reference sequence). The CDR3 sequence is 19 residues long. The DNA of the CDR3 is TGTGCCAGTAGTATGTCAGGGAGGAGAAATCTTGGGGGAAATCAGCCCCAGCATTTT. Its translation is CASSMSGRRNLGGNQPQHF.

The chain joins TRBV6-1 to TRBJ1-1, with TRBD1 as a possible D gene (6 bases). Per germline, CDR1 MNHNS and CDR2 SASEGT. This CDR3 is built from 14 residues. The V and J ends lost 2 bases and 8 bases respectively, with 15 bases between them. The chain's CDR3 is CASSEMYRASEAFF. In DNA form, the CDR3 reads TGTGCCAGCAGTGAAATGTACAGGGCTTCGGAAGCTTTCTTT.

The chain combines TRBV20-1 with TRBJ2-2; 9 nucleotides align to TRBD1. Germline CDR1 is DFQATT and CDR2 is SNEGSKA (reference sequence). The V gene end was trimmed by 3 bases and the J gene end by 7 bases; junction bases not matched to a gene: 9. The CDR3 sequence is 15 residues long. CDR3 sequence reads: CSASAGTGSSGELFF. The CDR3 nucleotides are TGCAGTGCTAGTGCAGGGACAGGGAGTAGCGGGGAGCTGTTTTTT.

This sequence joins TRBV7-9 and TRBJ2-1; 8 bases are a match to TRBD1. The CDR3 spans 16 residues. The germline V gene has CDR1 SEHNR and CDR2 FQNEAQ (reference sequence). Losses at the gene ends were 3 bases for V and 3 bases for J; bases not matched to a gene: 7. The CDR3 nucleotides are TGTGCCAGCAGCTTGCTCGGACAGGGTTACTACAATGAGCAGTTCTTC. Translated, it gives CASSLLGQGYYNEQFF.

The chain recombines TRBV2 with TRBJ1-5, with D maybe TRBD1 (5 bases). The CDR3 is 14 amino acids. V was trimmed by 3 bases and J by 8 bases, leaving 14 bases between them. Germline CDR1 is SNHLY and CDR2 is FYNNEI. The CDR3 DNA follows: TGTGCCAGCAGTGATGGGGTGGGGGGGGAGCCCCAGCATTTT. Protein sequence: CASSDGVGGEPQHF.

The chain links TRBV16 to TRBJ2-5; D is ambiguous. The V end lost 1 base, the J end lost 0 bases, and 9 bases lay between the germline ends. CDR3 length: 15 amino acids. CDR1 and CDR2 (germline): KGHSY, FQNENV. CDR3 amino acids: CASSQLTQDQETQYF. The CDR3 DNA sequence: TGTGCCAGCAGCCAATTGACGCAGGACCAAGAGACCCAGTACTTC.

There are a few counts of this clone. CDR3 DNA sequence: TGTGCCAGCAGCTTGGGCGGCCCAGTCGTGAATGAAAAACTGTTTTTT. This sequence encodes CASSLGGPVVNEKLFF. This chain joins TRBV5-6 and TRBJ1-4; D remains unclear. CDR1 SGHDT and CDR2 YYEEEE come from the germline V gene. This CDR3 is 16 amino acids long. The V and J ends lost 0 bases and 5 bases respectively, with 14 bases between them.

V and J are TRBV30 and TRBJ2-3; 9 bases agree with TRBD1. Germline loops: CDR1 GTSNPN, CDR2 SVGIG (reference sequence). This CDR3 spans 14 amino acids. The V and J ends lost 3 bases and 10 bases, in that order; junction bases with no gene match: 11. The CDR3 DNA reads as TGTGCCTGGAGGGGACAGGGCCAGCGGTTTGCGCAGTATTTT. This gives the protein CAWRGQGQRFAQYF.

CDR3 in amino acids: CASSPPGDRGTYEQYF. In DNA, the CDR3 is TGTGCCAGCAGTCCTCCAGGGGACAGGGGTACCTACGAGCAGTACTTC. V is TRBV27 and J is TRBJ2-7, with TRBD1 matching over 10 bases. Germline trimming cut 5 bases from V and 2 bases from J; bases unmatched to any gene: 9. Germline V gene lookup returns CDR1 MNHEY and CDR2 SMNVEV (reference sequence). This CDR3 region has 16 residues.

Concerning this clone: Other DNA sequences of this sample code for an identical CDR3. The chain recombines TRBV29-1 with TRBJ1-2; weak D call: TRBD1 (6 bases). Trimming shortened V by 3 bases and J by 8 bases, and 7 bases separated the two germline ends. In germline, CDR1 is SQVTM, CDR2 ANQGSEA. The CDR3 runs to 10 residues. The CDR3 loop is CSVETGGYTF. The DNA of the CDR3 is TGCAGCGTTGAGACAGGAGGCTACACCTTC.

This chain uses TRBV27 with TRBJ1-5, with TRBD1 matching 7 bases. Germline lookup yields CDR1 MNHEY and CDR2 SMNVEV (reference sequence). This CDR3 is 15 amino acids long. Trimming cost V 8 bases and J 4 bases; bases outside gene matches: 11. CDR3 loop: CASGQTGTVNQPQHF. The CDR3 nucleotides are TGTGCCAGCGGTCAGACAGGGACAGTGAATCAGCCCCAGCATTTT.

The chain couples TRBV4-2 to TRBJ1-3, with D possibly TRBD1 on 5 matching bases. The CDR3 extends over 16 amino acids. V dropped 0 bases and J dropped 1 base, with 10 bases sitting between them. Per germline, CDR1 LGHNA and CDR2 YNFKEQ. CDR3 region: CASSQDQGLSGNTIYF. The CDR3 DNA follows: TGTGCCAGCAGCCAAGATCAGGGTTTGTCTGGAAACACCATATATTTT.

Here the CDR3 DNA reads TGTGCCTGGATAAACTCTAAGCAAGCTTTCTTT. Protein sequence: CAWINSKQAFF. V usage is TRBV30 and J usage is TRBJ1-1; D gene ambiguous. CDR3 size: 11 residues. From germline, CDR1 is GTSNPN and CDR2 SVGIG (reference sequence). Trimming took off 4 bases at V and 9 bases at J, with 12 bases between the two ends.

CDR3 sequence reads: CASGSAPGVTEAFF. The DNA of the CDR3 is TGTGCCAGCGGATCAGCCCCAGGGGTCACTGAAGCTTTCTTT. The chain is built from TRBV6-5 and TRBJ1-1; D perhaps matches TRBD1 (6 bases). Trimming pared 8 bases from V and 4 bases from J, leaving 17 bases between. Germline values: CDR1 MNHEY, CDR2 SVGAGI. The length of the CDR3 is 14 residues.

The J gene is TRBJ2-7, the V gene TRBV6-5, with D possibly TRBD1 on 6 matching bases. Germline V CDR1 and CDR2: MNHEY, SVGAGI. V was clipped by 7 bases and J by 1 base, with 14 bases between them. The CDR3 spans 14 residues. The CDR3 nucleotides read TGTGCCAGCAACTCGGACAGCCGGTCCTACGAGCAGTACTTC. Protein sequence: CASNSDSRSYEQYF.

This clone has only one observation. This chain joins TRBV4-1 and TRBJ2-2; D not certain. Per germline, CDR1 MGHRA and CDR2 YSYEKL. V was pared by 5 bases and J by 5 bases, with 12 bases between. The CDR3 sequence is 14 residues long. The CDR3 sequence: CASSAREATGELFF. The CDR3 region has the DNA TGCGCCAGCAGCGCCCGAGAAGCTACCGGGGAGCTGTTTTTT.

Only one count was recorded for this clone. This CDR3 is CASSQDHGRAYEQYF. In DNA, the CDR3 is TGTGCCAGCAGCCAAGATCATGGCAGGGCCTACGAGCAGTACTTC. The chain is built from TRBV4-2 and TRBJ2-7, with D perhaps TRBD1 (5 bases). Per germline, CDR1 LGHNA and CDR2 YNFKEQ. The CDR3 totals 15 residues. V lost 0 bases and J lost 2, with 11 bases in between.

By sample share, this clone is medium-sized. The chain uses TRBV14 and TRBJ1-6, with unresolved D. Germline V gene lookup returns CDR1 SGHDN and CDR2 FVKESK. There are 12 residues in the CDR3. The ends were cut back, 2 bases at V and 13 bases at J, with 9 bases in the middle. The CDR3 DNA is TGTGCCAGCAGCCAAATTAGCAGTCCCCTCCACTTT. It translates to CASSQISSPLHF.

This clone was recorded only once. J is TRBJ2-2 and V is TRBV4-2, with 9 bases fitting TRBD2. CDR3 length: 19 amino acids. Trimming took 3 bases from V and 5 from J; bases not matched to a gene: 16. The germline CDR1 and CDR2 sequences are LGHNA and YNFKEQ. DNA for the CDR3: TGTGCCAGCAGCCATGTCTCCGAGCGGGGCGGGAGGGGGACCGGGGAGCTGTTTTTT. Its translation: CASSHVSERGGRGTGELFF.

This clone was observed a single time. The V call is TRBV7-9, the J call TRBJ1-2; the D gene is possibly TRBD1 (6 bases). The germline V and J ends were trimmed by 5 bases and 6 bases, with 13 bases remaining between them. The CDR3 runs 13 residues. From germline, CDR1 is SEHNR and CDR2 FQNEAQ (reference sequence). The CDR3 reads CASSPLEGDGYTF. The DNA for the CDR3 is TGTGCCAGCAGCCCTCTCGAGGGGGATGGCTACACCTTC.

This sequence joins TRBV2 and TRBJ2-5; no clear D gene. The CDR3 spans 11 residues. The germline V gene has CDR1 SNHLY and CDR2 FYNNEI. Trimming took off 7 bases at V and 3 bases at J, with 6 bases between the two ends. This CDR3 is CASKLEETQYF. Written as DNA, the CDR3 is TGTGCCAGCAAACTGGAAGAGACCCAGTACTTC.

This sequence joins TRBV19 and TRBJ1-5; D is ambiguous. V dropped 2 bases and J dropped 2 bases, with 13 bases sitting between them. The CDR3 is 16 amino acids. Per the germline V gene, CDR1 is LNHDA and CDR2 is SQIVND (reference sequence). In DNA form, the CDR3 reads TGTGCCAGTAGTATAAGCGGGTTGGAGGGCAATCAGCCCCAGCATTTT. Residues: CASSISGLEGNQPQHF. Looking up the rest from reference TRBV19 and TRBJ1-5 gives the full variable domain: DGGITQSPKYLFRKEGQNVTLSCEQNLNHDAMYWYRQDPGQGLRLIYYSQIVNDFQKGDIAEGYSVSREKKESFPLTVTSAQKNPTAFYLCASSISGLEGNQPQHFGDGTRLSIL.

The chain has TRBV29-1 and TRBJ2-3, with 10 bases that match TRBD2. The CDR3 is 14 amino acids. Germline CDR1 is SQVTM and CDR2 is ANQGSEA. The V gene end was trimmed by 6 bases and the J gene end by 0 bases; junction bases not matched to a gene: 3. In DNA form, the CDR3 reads TGCAGCGTGGGACTAGCGACAAGCACAGATACGCAGTATTTT. Translated, it gives CSVGLATSTDTQYF.

The chain employs TRBV7-9 and TRBJ2-7; the D is unclear. The germline V gene has CDR1 SEHNR and CDR2 FQNEAQ (reference sequence). The CDR3 is 13 amino acids. Trimming stripped 6 bases from V and 5 bases from J, with 14 bases between. The CDR3 DNA is TGTGCCAGCAGTGGTCGGTTAAAACACGAGCAGTACTTC. This codes for CASSGRLKHEQYF.

The chain links TRBV4-1 to TRBJ1-5; 7 positions agree with TRBD1. CDR1 is MGHRA, CDR2 YSYEKL, per germline. This CDR3 has 18 amino acids. V was clipped by 0 bases and J by 3 bases; unmatched bases: 11. The CDR3 DNA reads TGCGCCAGCAGCCAAGACCCGGGACAGAGTGTAGTCAATCAGCCCCAGCATTTT. It yields the protein CASSQDPGQSVVNQPQHF.